Sequencing of this T cell receptor beta chain was carried out in a study of T cells in narcolepsy. Clones were read by immunoSEQ multiplex PCR, and TCRdb kept only the in-frame ones, dropping some. The repertoire consists of some 25,000 clones, with around 85% occurring once and the leading ten covering under 1.5%. Trimming removed 0 bases from V and 4 bases from J, with 9 bases in between. This CDR3 region has 14 residues. Germline-derived CDR1 and CDR2 are LGHNA and YNFKEQ. The chain couples TRBV4-2 to TRBJ1-2; maybe TRBD1 (6 bases). Sequences were obtained from CD45RA- memory CD4+ T cells from PBMCs. The source is a human donor with narcolepsy. CDR3 nucleotides: TGTGCCAGCAGCCAAGATAGGACAGCCTATGGCTACACCTTC. It specifies CASSQDRTAYGYTF.